The next 9 T cell receptor beta chains were all read from a single sample in a study of HIV-infected children after antiretroviral therapy interruption. RNA-based 3' RACE libraries used unique molecular identifiers. TCRdb reprocessed the 3' RACE reads with MiXCR, giving one entry per CDR3 protein. The data show about 83,000 distinct CDR3 sequences, about 6.3% seen once. Noted treatment: PENTA 11 planned treatment interruption arm or continuous ART arm. The material was CD45RA+ CD4+ T cells from PBMCs, pooled from several time points, obtained from a donor given antiretroviral therapy, either interrupted or continuous. Subset described: naive CD4+ CD45RA+ CD45RO- T cells. The origin of the receptors is a pool of human donors with HIV.

In its sample, this clonotype was seen many times. This chain joins TRBV12-3 or TRBV12-4 and TRBJ1-2; D not certain. The CDR3 totals 13 residues. The V and J ends lost 1 base and 4 bases respectively, with 7 bases between them. CDR3 in amino acids: CASSLGNVYGYTF. CDR3 in DNA: TGTGCCAGCAGTTTAGGGAATGTCTATGGCTACACCTTC.

In this sample, this clonotype turned up once. CDR3 sequence: CASSIGQGRSDTQYF. CDR3 DNA sequence: TGTGCCAGCAGCATCGGACAGGGGAGGTCAGATACGCAGTATTTT. V usage is TRBV6-7 and J usage is TRBJ2-3, with 9 nucleotides matching TRBD1. TRBV6-7 is assigned to the ORF class and has an uncertain function. The trim removed 6 bases at V and 4 bases at J, leaving 8 bases unmatched. The CDR3 length is 15 residues.

This clonotype has a count of ten or more. The genes are TRBV25-1 and TRBJ1-2; D remains ambiguous. The germline V gene encodes CDR1 MGHDK and CDR2 SYGVNS. This CDR3 spans 11 amino acids. V was clipped by 2 bases and J by 8 bases, with 6 bases between them. The CDR3 DNA follows: TGTGCCAGCAGTGAAGGGTGGGGCTACACCTTC. It codes for CASSEGWGYTF.

V usage is TRBV27 and J usage is TRBJ2-5; TRBD2 agrees at 10 bases. Per germline, CDR1 MNHEY and CDR2 SMNVEV (reference sequence). The CDR3 loop spans 16 amino acids. V trimming: 5 bases; J trimming: 5 bases; junction bases outside the gene matches: 11. The CDR3 region has the DNA TGTGCCAGCAGTAAGAAGCGGGGGGGCCTGGGGGAGACCCAGTACTTC. Translating it yields CASSKKRGGLGETQYF.

This clonotype appeared many times. The chain joins TRBV19 to TRBJ2-2; D remains unclear. There are 14 residues in the CDR3. V shed 7 bases and J shed 0 bases, with 9 bases lying between them. Germline loops: CDR1 LNHDA, CDR2 SQIVND (reference sequence). As DNA, the CDR3 is TGTGCCAGTACGACGGCTACGAACACCGGGGAGCTGTTTTTT. Translated: CASTTATNTGELFF. Full variable domain (remainder filled in from reference TRBV19 and TRBJ2-2): DGGITQSPKYLFRKEGQNVTLSCEQNLNHDAMYWYRQDPGQGLRLIYYSQIVNDFQKGDIAEGYSVSREKKESFPLTVTSAQKNPTAFYLCASTTATNTGELFFGEGSRLTVL.

There are many counts of this clonotype. This chain uses TRBV10-2 with TRBJ1-1, with TRBD1 identical over 10 bases. The V and J ends lost 3 bases and 11 bases, in that order; junction bases with no gene match: 6. The germline gives CDR1 WSHSY, CDR2 SAAADI. CDR3 length: 13 amino acids. The chain's CDR3 is CASSDGTGDKAFF. As DNA, the CDR3 is TGCGCCAGCAGTGACGGGACAGGGGACAAGGCTTTCTTT.

This clonotype turned up a few times. The V gene is TRBV5-8, the J gene TRBJ1-6; D ambiguous. V was cut by 5 bases and J by 0 bases, with 12 bases left in between. This CDR3 is 16 amino acids long. CDR1 is SGHTS and CDR2 is YDEGEE in the germline V gene. CDR3 loop: CASRAGGSSYNSPLHF. The CDR3 DNA follows: TGTGCCAGCAGGGCGGGTGGGAGCTCCTATAATTCACCCCTCCACTTT.

This clonotype was recorded only once. Germline and junction disagree at one end, which may indicate a read error. The chain is built from TRBV12-3 or TRBV12-4 and TRBJ1-6; TRBD1 is a possible D gene (5 bases). CDR3 length: 14 residues. The CDR3 loop reads CASRLGIGDSPLHF. In nucleotides, the CDR3 is TGTGCCAGCAGATTAGGGATAGGGGACTCACCCCTCCACTTT.

This clonotype was recorded at least ten times. The genes are TRBV6-6 and TRBJ2-1; 9 positions agree with TRBD2. There are 14 residues in the CDR3. CDR1 is MNHNY, CDR2 SVGAGI, per germline (reference sequence). V lost 8 bases, J lost 12 bases, and 14 bases stayed unmatched. The CDR3 here is CASRLGGGALWQFF. The CDR3 nucleotides are TGTGCCAGCCGCTTAGGCGGGGGGGCCCTCTGGCAGTTCTTC.